In its sample, the clone carrying this TCR beta chain was seen many times. The junction shows a germline mismatch at one end, possibly a read error. The sample belongs to a study of T cells in Graves' hyperthyroidism and ophthalmopathy. The CDR3 sequence is 14 residues long. Germline assignment: CDR1 KGHSH and CDR2 LQKENI. RNA transcripts were the template for amplifying TCR beta CDR3 regions. In the first-round RT-PCR of the TCR CDR3, the HTBI primer set was used. One entry per CDR3 protein, called by TCRdb with MiXCR from the multiplex PCR reads. The sample includes more than 550,000 distinct CDR3 sequences, roughly a sixth seen only once; the top ten take over 15%.

The TCR was taken from a woman aged 45-65 years with Graves' hyperthyroidism that later progressed to Graves' ophthalmopathy. The chain recombines TRBV18 with TRBJ1-1; D possibly corresponds to TRBD1 (5 bases). The specimen sequenced was blood. CDR3 nucleotides: TGTGCCAGCGCACCCAGAGGGGAAACCCCTGAAGCTTTCTTT. It specifies CASAPRGETPEAFF. Drawing the rest from reference TRBV18 and TRBJ1-1, the complete variable domain is NAGVMQNPRHLVRRRGQEARLRCSPMKGHSHVYWYRQLPEEGLKFMVYLQKENIIDESGMPKERFSAEFPKEGPSILRIQQVVRGDSAAYFCASAPRGETPEAFFGQGTRLTVV.